Presented here are 25 T cell receptor beta chains from one specimen sequenced in a study of T cells in Graves' hyperthyroidism and ophthalmopathy. Authors of the study amplified TCR beta CDR3 regions from RNA transcripts. With the HTBI primer set, the TCR CDR3 went through a first round of RT-PCR. TCRdb reanalysed the multiplex PCR reads using MiXCR and keeps one entry per CDR3 protein. The repertoire holds under 350,000 distinct CDR3 sequences, with about 25% as singletons. Sequencing used blood. Receptor source: a man aged 40-55 years with Graves' hyperthyroidism that later progressed to Graves' ophthalmopathy.

The table lists this clonotype with many counts. The chain has TRBV12-3 or TRBV12-4 and TRBJ2-5; D call uncertain. The CDR3 consists of 14 residues. The V gene lost 3 bases and the J gene lost 3 bases, with 11 bases spanning the gap. In nucleotides, the CDR3 is TGTGCCAGCAGTTTCCCTCAGGTGGAAGAGACCCAGTACTTC. The encoded protein is CASSFPQVEETQYF.

This clonotype was recorded many times. Here the CDR3 reads CSARNWGQSGEQYF. CDR3 nucleotides: TGCAGTGCTAGAAATTGGGGACAGAGTGGGGAGCAGTACTTC. V and J are TRBV20-1 and TRBJ2-7; TRBD1 aligns across 7 bases. V shed 2 bases, J shed 7 bases, and the junction held 11 bases outside the gene matches. The CDR3 runs to 14 residues. Looked up from germline, CDR1 is DFQATT and CDR2 is SNEGSKA (reference sequence).

This clonotype was detected ten times or more. The V gene is TRBV6-1, the J gene TRBJ1-2, with 7 positions matching TRBD1. The CDR3 is 15 residues long. J was trimmed by 1 base and V by 6 bases; bases with no gene match: 8. CDR1 MNHNS and CDR2 SASEGT come from the germline V gene. CDR3 residues: CASRDEYRGNYGYTF. The CDR3 DNA is TGTGCCAGCAGAGACGAGTACAGGGGTAACTATGGCTACACCTTC.

This clonotype was seen only a few times. The chain has TRBV19 and TRBJ1-5; TRBD1 matches at 8 bases. The trim removed 6 bases at V and 2 bases at J, leaving 9 bases unmatched. The CDR3 loop spans 16 amino acids. Germline V gives CDR1 LNHDA, CDR2 SQIVND (reference sequence). The CDR3 DNA follows: TGTGCCAGTAGATCCCGCGGACAGGGAGGCAATCAGCCCCAGCATTTT. Its protein is CASRSRGQGGNQPQHF. The full variable domain, with the rest looked up from reference TRBV19 and TRBJ1-5, is DGGITQSPKYLFRKEGQNVTLSCEQNLNHDAMYWYRQDPGQGLRLIYYSQIVNDFQKGDIAEGYSVSREKKESFPLTVTSAQKNPTAFYLCASRSRGQGGNQPQHFGDGTRLSIL.

This clonotype was seen ten or more times. The V and J genes are TRBV29-1 and TRBJ2-5; perhaps D is TRBD1 or TRBD2 (6 bases each). The CDR3 totals 14 residues. Germline values: CDR1 SQVTM, CDR2 ANQGSEA. V lost 4 bases and J lost 0, with 12 bases in between. The chain's CDR3 is CSVALGGNQETQYF. The DNA of the CDR3 is TGCAGCGTTGCCTTAGGGGGGAACCAAGAGACCCAGTACTTC.

V and J are TRBV28 and TRBJ2-7; the D is unclear. Per germline, CDR1 MDHEN and CDR2 SYDVKM. The V and J ends lost 5 bases and 3 bases respectively, with 17 bases between them. This CDR3 has 15 residues. For the CDR3, the DNA is TGTGCCAGCAGTCTGGGCCGGAATAGACTCTACGAGCAGTACTTC. Translation: CASSLGRNRLYEQYF.

The gene calls are TRBV10-3 and TRBJ1-1, with 7 positions matching TRBD1. After removal of 3 bases from V and 6 bases from J, the junction contained 10 bases not matched to a gene. The germline V gene has CDR1 ENHRY and CDR2 SYGVKD. The length of the CDR3 is 15 residues. CDR3 region: CAISESQGGDAEAFF. In nucleotides, the CDR3 is TGTGCCATCAGTGAATCCCAAGGGGGCGACGCTGAAGCTTTCTTT.

The chain employs TRBV20-1 and TRBJ2-7; the D gene is possibly TRBD2 (7 bases). The V end lost 2 bases, the J end lost 2 bases, and 16 bases lay between the germline ends. The CDR3 is 15 amino acids. Germline-derived CDR1 and CDR2 are DFQATT and SNEGSKA (reference sequence). The CDR3 DNA is TGCAGTGCTAGACCCCGGGGGGCGGTCCCCTACGAGCAGTACTTC. Its protein is CSARPRGAVPYEQYF.

Ten or more counts support this clonotype. The rearrangement uses TRBV5-1 and TRBJ1-1; D is possibly TRBD1 (5 bases). This CDR3 has 13 amino acids. The ends were cut back, 4 bases at V and 3 bases at J, with 10 bases in the middle. CDR1 is SGHRS and CDR2 is YFSETQ in the germline V gene. The CDR3 coding sequence is TGCGCCAGCAGCCTACAACAGGACACTGAAGCTTTCTTT. This sequence encodes CASSLQQDTEAFF.

The chain links TRBV19 to TRBJ2-2, with a tentative D call TRBD1 (6 bases). CDR3 length equals 15 residues. The V end was cut by 5 bases, the J end by 1 base, with 11 bases between. The germline gives CDR1 LNHDA, CDR2 SQIVND (reference sequence). CDR3 DNA: TGTGCCAGTAGTGCCGGGACAAGGAACACCGGGGAGCTGTTTTTT. It specifies CASSAGTRNTGELFF.

Ten or more counts support this clonotype. V gene TRBV28 combines with J gene TRBJ2-7, with D uncertain. Germline-derived CDR1 and CDR2 are MDHEN and SYDVKM. The germline V and J ends were trimmed by 2 bases and 1 base, with 15 bases remaining between them. CDR3 length: 16 amino acids. CDR3 nucleotide sequence: TGTGCCAGCAGTTTAAGCCTAGGCGGCACATCCTACGAGCAGTACTTC. This translates into CASSLSLGGTSYEQYF.

This clonotype occurred many times. The V and J genes are TRBV25-1 and TRBJ2-5; perhaps TRBD1 as D (6 bases). The CDR3 totals 14 residues. The ends were cut back, 7 bases at V and 3 bases at J, with 15 bases in the middle. Germline V CDR1 and CDR2: MGHDK, SYGVNS. The CDR3 loop is CASTARTDEETQYF. CDR3 nucleotide sequence: TGTGCCAGCACTGCAAGGACAGACGAAGAGACCCAGTACTTC.

Many counts were recorded for this clonotype. The chain has TRBV5-1 and TRBJ2-5; D unresolved. Trimming removed 2 bases from V and 1 base from J, with 9 bases in between. The CDR3 is 14 residues long. Germline CDR1 is SGHRS and CDR2 is YFSETQ. CDR3 nucleotides: TGCGCCAGCAGCTTTTCAGCGATCCAAGAGACCCAGTACTTC. This sequence encodes CASSFSAIQETQYF.

This clonotype was detected many times. This chain uses TRBV6-1 with TRBJ2-6; perhaps TRBD1 as D (6 bases). Germline V CDR1 and CDR2: MNHNS, SASEGT. The CDR3 extends over 14 amino acids. The ends were cut back, 7 bases at V and 2 bases at J, with 9 bases in the middle. CDR3 in amino acids: CASTGGPGANVLTF. CDR3 in DNA: TGTGCCAGCACTGGGGGCCCTGGGGCCAACGTCCTGACTTTC.

This rearrangement joins TRBV11-2 to TRBJ2-2; D is possibly TRBD2 (6 bases). From germline, CDR1 is SGHAT and CDR2 FQNNGV. The CDR3 contains 15 residues. With 5 bases removed from V and 8 bases from J, the gap between germline ends came to 18 bases. The CDR3 sequence is CASSPGLRAGGELFF. The CDR3 DNA sequence: TGTGCCAGCAGCCCGGGACTGAGGGCCGGGGGGGAGCTGTTTTTT.

This clonotype was counted many times. The conserved phenylalanine or tryptophan is not found at the CDR3 terminus, so this likely reflects a read error. V and J are TRBV5-1 and TRBJ1-1; the D gene is possibly TRBD1 (5 bases). The germline CDR1 and CDR2 sequences are SGHRS and YFSETQ. V was trimmed by 4 bases and J by 2 bases, leaving 12 bases between them. The CDR3 totals 14 residues. The CDR3 loop reads CASSLRTINTEAFL. The CDR3, as DNA: TGCGCCAGCAGCCTCCGGACAATTAACACTGAAGCTTTCCTT.

This clonotype was recorded many times. The chain employs TRBV15 and TRBJ1-2; 10 bases match TRBD1. There are 15 residues in the CDR3. Germline trimming cut 3 bases from V and 1 base from J; bases unmatched to any gene: 2. Per the germline V gene, CDR1 is LNHNV and CDR2 is YYDKDF (reference sequence). This chain's CDR3 is CATSRGDRGNYGYTF. CDR3 coding DNA: TGTGCCACCAGCAGGGGGGACAGGGGTAACTATGGCTACACCTTC.

This chain connects TRBV30 to TRBJ2-6; 8 nucleotides line up with TRBD2. V dropped 5 bases and J dropped 4; count of bases not matched to a gene: 10. The CDR3 sequence is 16 residues long. The germline CDR1 and CDR2 sequences are GTSNPN and SVGIG (reference sequence). In DNA form, the CDR3 reads TGTGCCTGGGGGAGCGGGAGCCTGGGGGGGGCCAACGTCCTGACTTTC. Its protein is CAWGSGSLGGANVLTF.

This clonotype was seen once. The chain joins TRBV6-1 to TRBJ2-7; TRBD1 matches 9 bases. J was trimmed by 5 bases and V by 3 bases; bases with no gene match: 5. This CDR3 comprises 14 residues. The germline V gene has CDR1 MNHNS and CDR2 SASEGT. The CDR3 DNA follows: TGTGCCAGCAGTGAGGACGACAGGGGGGACGAGCAGTACTTC. Protein sequence: CASSEDDRGDEQYF.

This clonotype was detected a few times. The genes are TRBV5-1 and TRBJ2-5; D gene unclear. The CDR3 length is 14 residues. Trimming took 0 bases from V and 2 from J, leaving 8 bases between them. Germline CDR1 is SGHRS and CDR2 is YFSETQ. The CDR3 region has the DNA TGCGCCAGCAGCTTGGACGACGCTCAAGAGACCCAGTACTTC. Translating gives CASSLDDAQETQYF.

This clonotype was recorded many times. This rearrangement joins TRBV11-2 to TRBJ1-5; no reliable D call. Trimming took off 2 bases at V and 5 bases at J, with 7 bases between the two ends. The CDR3 has 13 amino acids. Germline CDR1 and CDR2: SGHAT and FQNNGV. The CDR3 protein is CASSLFWDQPQHF. CDR3 nucleotides: TGTGCCAGCAGCTTATTCTGGGATCAGCCCCAGCATTTT.

The rearrangement uses TRBV18 and TRBJ2-2, with D perhaps TRBD1 or TRBD2 (5 bases each). This CDR3 is 14 amino acids long. Germline loops: CDR1 KGHSH, CDR2 LQKENI. The V end was cut by 3 bases, the J end by 7 bases, with 12 bases between. The CDR3 region is CASSPSGTFGELFF. In nucleotides, the CDR3 is TGTGCCAGCTCACCTTCCGGGACCTTCGGGGAGCTGTTTTTT.

This clonotype appeared many times. The rearrangement joins TRBV28 to TRBJ1-1; 8 nucleotides match TRBD1. This CDR3 has 16 residues. The trim removed 5 bases at V and 2 bases at J, leaving 10 bases unmatched. CDR1 is MDHEN and CDR2 is SYDVKM in the germline V gene. As DNA, the CDR3 is TGTGCCAGCAGTCACCCTCCAGGACAGGGAAACACTGAAGCTTTCTTT. As protein: CASSHPPGQGNTEAFF. Full variable domain (rest looked up from reference TRBV28 and TRBJ1-1): DVKVTQSSRYLVKRTGEKVFLECVQDMDHENMFWYRQDPGLGLRLIYFSYDVKMKEKGDIPEGYSVSREKKERFSLILESASTNQTSMYLCASSHPPGQGNTEAFFGQGTRLTVV.

This sequence joins TRBV6-1 and TRBJ2-7; D may correspond to TRBD1 or TRBD2 (5 bases each). The CDR3 is 16 amino acids. Trimming cost V 8 bases and J 4 bases, with 24 bases left between them. Looked up from germline, CDR1 is MNHNS and CDR2 is SASEGT. The DNA for the CDR3 is TGTGCCAGCGACGGGACCTTGGGCTACGGGCCATACGAGCAGTACTTC. The encoded protein is CASDGTLGYGPYEQYF.

The gene calls are TRBV6-2 or TRBV6-3 and TRBJ1-5; TRBD1 might be the D (5 bases). Trimming removed 2 bases at V and 7 bases at J, with 12 bases between. Germline V lookup: CDR1 MNHEY, CDR2 SVGEGT. The CDR3 runs 14 residues. Written as DNA, the CDR3 is TGTGCCAGCAGTTACGAAGGGGTACACCAGCCCCAGCATTTT. It specifies CASSYEGVHQPQHF.